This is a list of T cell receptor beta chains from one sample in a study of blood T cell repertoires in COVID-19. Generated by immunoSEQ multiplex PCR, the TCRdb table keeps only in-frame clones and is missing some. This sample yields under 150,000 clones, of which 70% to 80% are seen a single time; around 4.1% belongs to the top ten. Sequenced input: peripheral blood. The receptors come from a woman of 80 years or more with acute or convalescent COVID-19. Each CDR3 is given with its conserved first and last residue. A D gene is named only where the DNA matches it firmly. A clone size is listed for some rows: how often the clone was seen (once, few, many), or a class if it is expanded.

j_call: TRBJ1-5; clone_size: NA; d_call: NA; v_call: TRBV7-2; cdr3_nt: TGTGCCAGCAGCGCGCAGGGCCAAAGCAATCAGCCCCAGCATTTT; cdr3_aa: CASSAQGQSNQPQHF
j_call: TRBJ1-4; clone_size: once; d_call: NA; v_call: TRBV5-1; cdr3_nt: TGCGCCAGCAGCGCGGGTCTGCGGAATGAAAAACTGTTTTTT; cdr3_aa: CASSAGLRNEKLFF
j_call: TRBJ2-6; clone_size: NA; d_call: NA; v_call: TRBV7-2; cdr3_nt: TGTGCCAGCAGCTTATATGGCGGGGCTGGGGCCAACGTCCTGACTTTC; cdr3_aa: CASSLYGGAGANVLTF
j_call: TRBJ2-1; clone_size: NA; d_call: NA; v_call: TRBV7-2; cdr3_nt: TGTGCCAGCAGCTTACTGGTCGCGGAGATTGAGCAGTTCTTC; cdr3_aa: CASSLLVAEIEQFF
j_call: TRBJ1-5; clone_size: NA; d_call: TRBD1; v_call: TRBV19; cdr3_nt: TGTGCCAGTAAGATTCAACAGGGGTCGAATCAGCCCCAGCATTTT; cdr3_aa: CASKIQQGSNQPQHF
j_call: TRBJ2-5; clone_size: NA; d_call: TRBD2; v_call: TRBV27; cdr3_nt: TGTGCCAGCAGTTTATACCCACGACTAGCGGGTATTAAAGAGACCCAGTACTTC; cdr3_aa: CASSLYPRLAGIKETQYF
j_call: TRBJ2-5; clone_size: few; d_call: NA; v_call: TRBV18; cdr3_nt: TGTGCCAGCTCACCACTTCGGGGTTTGGGAGAGACCCAGTACTTC; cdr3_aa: CASSPLRGLGETQYF
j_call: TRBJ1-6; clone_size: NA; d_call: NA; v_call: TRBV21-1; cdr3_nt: TGTGCCAGCAGCGAAAAAAAAGTAGCGGACAGGGTGAATTCACCCCTCCACTTT; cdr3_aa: CASSEKKVADRVNSPLHF
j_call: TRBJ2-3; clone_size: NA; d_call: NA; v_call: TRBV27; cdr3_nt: TGTGCCAGCAGTCCCTATCCCCTCACAGATACGCAGTATTTT; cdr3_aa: CASSPYPLTDTQYF
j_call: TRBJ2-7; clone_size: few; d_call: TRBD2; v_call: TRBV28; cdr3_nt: TGTGCCAGCAGTGTCTACGCGGGAGGGCCTTCCTACGAGCAGTACTTC; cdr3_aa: CASSVYAGGPSYEQYF
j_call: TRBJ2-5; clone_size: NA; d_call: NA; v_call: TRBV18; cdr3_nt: TGTGCCAGCTCCCCAGGTGCCGGGGAGACCCAGTACTTC; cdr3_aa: CASSPGAGETQYF
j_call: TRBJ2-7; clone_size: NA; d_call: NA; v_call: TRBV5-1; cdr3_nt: TGCGCCAGCAGCGTAGTGGAGCCGGAGTACGAGCAGTACTTC; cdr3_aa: CASSVVEPEYEQYF
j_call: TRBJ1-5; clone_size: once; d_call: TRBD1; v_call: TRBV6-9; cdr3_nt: TGTGCCAGCAGTTACGCATGGCCGGGACAGGGCAATCAGCCCCAGCATTTT; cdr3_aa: CASSYAWPGQGNQPQHF
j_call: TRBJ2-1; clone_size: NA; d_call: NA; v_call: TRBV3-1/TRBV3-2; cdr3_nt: TGTGCCAGCAGCCTCCTAGAGAATGAGCAGTTCTTC; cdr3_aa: CASSLLENEQFF
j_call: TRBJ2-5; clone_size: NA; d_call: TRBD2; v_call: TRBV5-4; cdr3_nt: TGTGCCAGCAGAGCGGGAGAAGGGGAAGAGACCCAGTACTTC; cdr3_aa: CASRAGEGEETQYF
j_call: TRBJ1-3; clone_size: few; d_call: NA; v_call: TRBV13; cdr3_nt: TGTGCCAGCAGGAGACTGGACGCCGGACACTCTGGAAACACCATATATTTT; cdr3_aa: CASRRLDAGHSGNTIYF
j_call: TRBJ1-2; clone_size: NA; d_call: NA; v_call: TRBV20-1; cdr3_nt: TGCAGTGCTAGTACGGAGGGAGATCCTAACTATGGCTACACCTTC; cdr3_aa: CSASTEGDPNYGYTF
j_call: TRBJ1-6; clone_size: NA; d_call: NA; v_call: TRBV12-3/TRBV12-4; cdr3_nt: TGTGCCAGCAGGCCCTCGGGACTCGGCCGATCCCACTTT; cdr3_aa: CASRPSGLGRSHF
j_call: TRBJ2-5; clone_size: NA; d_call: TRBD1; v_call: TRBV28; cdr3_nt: TGTGCCAGCAGCAAGTCCGGGACAGCTAAAGAGACCCAGTACTTC; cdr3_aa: CASSKSGTAKETQYF
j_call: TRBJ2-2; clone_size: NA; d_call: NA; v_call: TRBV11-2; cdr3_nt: TGTGCCAGCAGCTTAGATGAGGCCCCCGGGGAGCTGTTTTTT; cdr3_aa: CASSLDEAPGELFF
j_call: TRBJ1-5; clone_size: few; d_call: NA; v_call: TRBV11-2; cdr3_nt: TGTGCCAGCAGCTTAAGACAGAATAATCAGCCCCAGCATTTT; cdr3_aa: CASSLRQNNQPQHF
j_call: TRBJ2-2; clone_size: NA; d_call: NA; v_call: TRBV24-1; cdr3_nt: TGTGCCACGTCTCTGAGCGGGCTTAACCCCACCGGGGAGCTGTTTTTT; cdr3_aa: CATSLSGLNPTGELFF
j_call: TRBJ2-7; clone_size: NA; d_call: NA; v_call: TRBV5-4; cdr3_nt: TGTGCCAGCAGATCGGGGAGCTCCTACGAGCAGTACTTC; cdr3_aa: CASRSGSSYEQYF
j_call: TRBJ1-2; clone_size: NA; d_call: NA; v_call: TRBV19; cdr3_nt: TGTGCCACCACCTCCATAGGGGACTATGGCTACACCTTC; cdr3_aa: CATTSIGDYGYTF
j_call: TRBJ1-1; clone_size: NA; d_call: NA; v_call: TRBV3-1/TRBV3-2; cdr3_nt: TGTGCCAGCAGCCGATTACAGGGGAACACTGAAGCTTTCTTT; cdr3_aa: CASSRLQGNTEAFF
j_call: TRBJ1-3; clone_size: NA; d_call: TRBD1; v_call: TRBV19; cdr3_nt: TGTGCCAGTAGTATAGACGGGACAGCCCACCGAAACACCATATATTTT; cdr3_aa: CASSIDGTAHRNTIYF
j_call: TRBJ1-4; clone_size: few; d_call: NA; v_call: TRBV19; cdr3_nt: TGTGCCAGTAACCAGGGGACAACTAATGAAAAACTGTTTTTT; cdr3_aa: CASNQGTTNEKLFF
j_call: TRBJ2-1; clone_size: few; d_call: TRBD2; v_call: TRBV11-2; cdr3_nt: TGTGCCAGCAGCTCTTCGGGACTAGCTTACAATGAGCAGTTCTTC; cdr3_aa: CASSSSGLAYNEQFF
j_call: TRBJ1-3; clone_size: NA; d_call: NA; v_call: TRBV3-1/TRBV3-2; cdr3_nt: TGTGCCAGCATCCCAAGAGGGTGCCCCCGGGGAAACACCATATATTTT; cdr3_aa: CASIPRGCPRGNTIYF
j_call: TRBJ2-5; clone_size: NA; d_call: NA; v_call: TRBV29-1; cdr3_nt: TGCAGCGTTGATACGGCAGGGTTTAGGGAGACCCAGTACTTC; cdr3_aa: CSVDTAGFRETQYF
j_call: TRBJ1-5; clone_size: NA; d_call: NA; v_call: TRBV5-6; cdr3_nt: TGTGCCAGCAGCTTGTATCTCGGCAGGGAGATCGGGAGGCCCCAGCATTTT; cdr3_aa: CASSLYLGREIGRPQHF
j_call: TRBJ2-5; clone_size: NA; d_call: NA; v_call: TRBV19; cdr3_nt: TGTGCCAGTTCGGCGGGATTGGGAAAAGAGACCCAGTACTTC; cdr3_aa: CASSAGLGKETQYF
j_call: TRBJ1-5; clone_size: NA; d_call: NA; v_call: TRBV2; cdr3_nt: TGTGCCAGCAGTGTTTCGAGGGACAATCAGCCCCAGCATTTT; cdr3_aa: CASSVSRDNQPQHF
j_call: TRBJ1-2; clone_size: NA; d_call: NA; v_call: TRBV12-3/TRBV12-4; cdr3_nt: TGTGCCAGCAGCCCAGGGGTTTTTGGCTACACCTTC; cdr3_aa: CASSPGVFGYTF
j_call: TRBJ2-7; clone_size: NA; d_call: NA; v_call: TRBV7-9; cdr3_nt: TGTGCCAGCAGCCCTTCCTACGAGCAGTACTTC; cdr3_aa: CASSPSYEQYF
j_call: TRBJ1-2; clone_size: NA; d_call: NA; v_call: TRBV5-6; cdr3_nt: TGTGCCAGCAGCCCGCTAGGGGAATCGGACTATGGCTACACCTTC; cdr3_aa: CASSPLGESDYGYTF
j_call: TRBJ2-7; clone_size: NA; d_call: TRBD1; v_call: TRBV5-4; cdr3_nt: TGTGCCAGCAGCCGTGAGACAGGGGGCAATGAGCAGTACTTC; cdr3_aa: CASSRETGGNEQYF
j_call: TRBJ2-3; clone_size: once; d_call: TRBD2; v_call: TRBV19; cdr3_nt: TGTGCCAGTAGTCCGAGACTAGCGGGAGGGACAGATACGCAGTATTTT; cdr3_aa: CASSPRLAGGTDTQYF
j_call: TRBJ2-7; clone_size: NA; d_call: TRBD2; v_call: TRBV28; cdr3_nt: TGTGCCAGCAGTTTGGGACTAGCGGGAGGGCTTAAATACGAGCAGTACTTC; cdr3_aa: CASSLGLAGGLKYEQYF
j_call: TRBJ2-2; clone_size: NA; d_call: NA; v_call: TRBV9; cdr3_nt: TGTGCCAGCAGCGTACAAGGGGCGGCGACCGGGGAGCTGTTTTTT; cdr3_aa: CASSVQGAATGELFF
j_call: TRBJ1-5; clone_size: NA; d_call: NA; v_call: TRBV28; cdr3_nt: TGTGCCAGCACAGCGGGTGGTCAGCCCCAGCATTTT; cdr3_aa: CASTAGGQPQHF
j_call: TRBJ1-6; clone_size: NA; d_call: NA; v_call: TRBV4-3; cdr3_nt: TGCGCCAGCAGCCAGGAGGGTCCAGGACGTTCACCCCTCCACTTT; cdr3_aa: CASSQEGPGRSPLHF